Below, one T cell receptor (beta chain) is given with its context. Trimming shortened V by 1 base and J by 2 bases, and 5 bases separated the two germline ends. The CDR3 is made up of 13 amino acids. CDR1 and CDR2 from the germline V gene are KGHSH and LQKENI. The source of the sample is a study of control samples from healthy donors and cancer patients. Here immunoSEQ multiplex PCR was the method, and the copy in TCRdb shows in-frame clones only, minus some. The sample includes about 110,000 clones, around nine tenths of them seen just once. The chain joins TRBV18 to TRBJ1-1; D is uncertain. The receptor's source is a human donor in good health. The donor label of this sample is uncertain. The sample taken for sequencing was blood. The CDR3 DNA reads TGTGCCAGCTCACCACGAGGCAACACTGAAGCTTTCTTT. Residues: CASSPRGNTEAFF.